This T cell receptor beta chain emerged from a study of blood T cell repertoires in COVID-19. At the level of the study: Nucleic acid was either cDNA or gDNA, and it came from T cells, B-cell-depleted T cells, or PBMCs.

This table comes from immunoSEQ multiplex PCR, and its TCRdb copy is limited to in-frame clones, with some not included. Among roughly 250,000 clones listed, 80% to 90% were seen once. This clone appeared once. This CDR3 has 17 amino acids. Germline V gene lookup returns CDR1 SGHKS and CDR2 YYEKEE (reference sequence). The V gene end was trimmed by 0 bases and the J gene end by 2 bases; junction bases not matched to a gene: 9. This receptor was identified in a woman aged 45-60 years with acute or convalescent COVID-19. The rearrangement joins TRBV5-5 to TRBJ1-2, with TRBD1 matching over 8 bases. Sequenced input: peripheral blood. The CDR3 here is CASSLGAGGATNYGYTF. The CDR3 region has the DNA TGTGCCAGCAGCTTGGGGGCAGGGGGCGCAACCAACTATGGCTACACCTTC.